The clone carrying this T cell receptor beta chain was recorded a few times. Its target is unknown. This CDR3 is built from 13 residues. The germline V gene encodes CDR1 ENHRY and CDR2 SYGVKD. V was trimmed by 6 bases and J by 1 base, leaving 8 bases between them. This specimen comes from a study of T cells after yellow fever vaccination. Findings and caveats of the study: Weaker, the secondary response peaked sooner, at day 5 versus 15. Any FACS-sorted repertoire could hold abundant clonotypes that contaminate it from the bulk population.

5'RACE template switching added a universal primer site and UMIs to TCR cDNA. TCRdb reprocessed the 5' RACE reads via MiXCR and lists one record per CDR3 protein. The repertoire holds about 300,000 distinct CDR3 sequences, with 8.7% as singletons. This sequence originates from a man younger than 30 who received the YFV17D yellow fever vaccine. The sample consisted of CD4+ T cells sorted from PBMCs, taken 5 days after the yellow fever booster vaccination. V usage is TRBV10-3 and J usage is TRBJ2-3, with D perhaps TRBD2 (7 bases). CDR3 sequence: CAISGGRTDTQYF. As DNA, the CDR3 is TGTGCCATCAGCGGGGGGCGCACAGATACGCAGTATTTT.